These 2 T cell receptor beta chains originate from one sample sequenced in a study of T-cell reconstitution after alpha-beta-depleted transplantation in children. It was with unique molecular identifiers that the TCRbeta library was prepared. TCRdb itself ran the PCR reads through MiXCR, one entry per CDR3 protein. The data show a few hundred thousand distinct CDR3 sequences, 11% seen once. Specimen: peripheral blood, collected 180 days after TCRalphabeta/CD19-depleted stem cell transplant. The receptor source for this set is a male patient between 2 and 15 years old who had a stem cell transplant for chronic granulomatous disease, so the T cells may come from the graft donor.

Remarks on this clonotype: A read error may be the cause here, since a much bigger clone is one base away. The chain links TRBV9 to TRBJ1-2; D may be TRBD1 (5 bases). The V end was cut by 0 bases, the J end by 4 bases, with 13 bases between. CDR3 size: 15 residues. Germline CDR1 and CDR2: SGDLS and YYNGEE. CDR3 residues: CASSVVPVGGYGYTF. CDR3 DNA sequence: TGTGCCAGCAGCGTAGTTCCCGTTGGGGGCTATGGCTACACCTTC.

The table lists this clonotype with many counts. This rearrangement joins TRBV20-1 to TRBJ1-3; D remains ambiguous. Trimming took off 5 bases at V and 0 bases at J, with 8 bases between the two ends. The germline V gene has CDR1 DFQATT and CDR2 SNEGSKA (reference sequence). The length of the CDR3 is 13 residues. CDR3 region: CSAPGPSGNTIYF. DNA for the CDR3: TGCAGTGCTCCGGGCCCCTCTGGAAACACCATATATTTT.